The 17 T cell receptor beta chains presented below share a single source sample, sequenced in a study of T cell repertoires in cytomegalovirus infection. TCRdb redid the calling of the reads with MiXCR, one entry per CDR3 protein. This sample has about 300,000 distinct CDR3 sequences, with about 8.8% found just once. Sequenced: PBMCs. These receptors came from a human donor in good health (CMV status not recorded). Some clones in this sample may be carry-over from other donors' samples.

The table lists this clonotype with many counts. The chain joins TRBV5-1 to TRBJ1-2; 11 bases line up with TRBD1. CDR1 is SGHRS, CDR2 YFSETQ, per germline. V was clipped by 3 bases and J by 4 bases; unmatched bases: 5. The CDR3 length is 15 residues. The CDR3 DNA sequence: TGCGCCAGCAGCTCCGGGGACAGGGGGACCTATGGCTACACCTTC. Amino acid sequence: CASSSGDRGTYGYTF.

The table lists this clonotype with a few counts. The V gene is TRBV29-1, the J gene TRBJ2-3, with D possibly TRBD2 on 6 matching bases. The CDR3 spans 13 residues. Germline CDR1 reads SQVTM; CDR2 reads ANQGSEA. V lost 3 bases to trimming and J lost 7 bases, with 14 bases between them. The CDR3 protein is CSVDPAGTYTQYF. The CDR3, as DNA: TGCAGCGTTGACCCCGCGGGGACGTATACGCAGTATTTT.

This clonotype was seen only once. The chain employs TRBV7-3 and TRBJ2-1, with a weak D call TRBD2 (5 bases). Germline V lookup: CDR1 SGHTA, CDR2 FQGTGA. The CDR3 contains 13 residues. Trimming cost V 5 bases and J 9 bases, with 14 bases left between them. In nucleotides, the CDR3 is TGTGCCAGCAGCCTCTTGCCGAGGGCTGAGCAGTTCTTC. Protein sequence: CASSLLPRAEQFF.

Only a few counts were recorded for this clonotype. The chain has TRBV10-3 and TRBJ2-5, with 8 bases fitting TRBD1. Germline V CDR1 and CDR2: ENHRY, SYGVKD. The CDR3 is 15 residues long. V shed 3 bases, J shed 5 bases, and the junction held 8 bases outside the gene matches. Here the CDR3 reads CAISDGTGLSETQYF. The CDR3 region has the DNA TGTGCCATCAGTGATGGGACAGGTTTAAGTGAGACCCAGTACTTC.

This clonotype was recorded many times. The chain employs TRBV20-1 and TRBJ1-5, with D possibly TRBD1 on 5 matching bases. Germline V CDR1 and CDR2: DFQATT, SNEGSKA (reference sequence). The CDR3 extends over 15 amino acids. Trimming took off 0 bases at V and 2 bases at J, with 11 bases between the two ends. The CDR3 reads CSAREGVYGNQPQHF. The CDR3 bases are TGCAGTGCTAGAGAAGGGGTATATGGCAATCAGCCCCAGCATTTT.

This clonotype was detected a few times. The V and J genes are TRBV20-1 and TRBJ2-7; D tentatively fits TRBD1 or TRBD2 (5 bases each). CDR1 and CDR2 from the germline V gene are DFQATT and SNEGSKA (reference sequence). The CDR3 covers 13 residues. V was trimmed by 6 bases and J by 5 bases, leaving 17 bases between them. The CDR3: CSARGSGNHEQYF. CDR3 sequence (DNA): TGCAGTGCCCGAGGGTCAGGGAACCACGAGCAGTACTTC.

This clonotype was seen many times. This chain uses TRBV4-1 with TRBJ2-5, with 9 positions matching TRBD2. Trimming at V came to 0 bases and at J to 5 bases, leaving 4 bases not matched to a gene. The CDR3 length is 15 residues. The germline CDR1 and CDR2 sequences are MGHRA and YSYEKL. CDR3 region: CASSQELAGVETQYF. The CDR3 coding sequence is TGCGCCAGCAGCCAAGAGTTAGCGGGGGTTGAGACCCAGTACTTC.

This clonotype was recorded at least ten times. This rearrangement joins TRBV28 to TRBJ2-1; TRBD1 might be the D (6 bases). With 5 bases removed from V and 4 bases from J, the gap between germline ends came to 12 bases. CDR1 and CDR2 from the germline V gene are MDHEN and SYDVKM. CDR3 length: 14 residues. The CDR3 DNA reads as TGTGCCAGCAGTCCACCACAGGGTTACAATGAGCAGTTCTTC. This encodes CASSPPQGYNEQFF.

This clonotype has ten or more counts. The V gene is TRBV2, the J gene TRBJ2-3; D assignment may be TRBD1 or TRBD2 (5 bases each). Germline CDR1 and CDR2: SNHLY and FYNNEI. CDR3 size: 14 residues. V lost 11 bases to trimming and J lost 4 bases, with 19 bases between them. CDR3 DNA: TGTGCCGGGAGTGAGGGGCTAGGATCAGATACGCAGTATTTT. It yields the protein CAGSEGLGSDTQYF.

V is TRBV19 and J is TRBJ2-1, with D possibly TRBD2 on 6 matching bases. The V end was cut by 6 bases, the J end by 8 bases, with 8 bases between. This CDR3 spans 11 amino acids. Germline-derived CDR1 and CDR2 are LNHDA and SQIVND (reference sequence). CDR3 in amino acids: CASRAGHEQFF. The CDR3 region has the DNA TGTGCCAGTAGAGCGGGCCATGAGCAGTTCTTC.

This clonotype was recorded at least ten times. V is TRBV20-1 and J is TRBJ2-1, with D unresolved. Trimming removed 3 bases at V and 4 bases at J, with 19 bases between. This CDR3 contains 16 residues. Germline loops: CDR1 DFQATT, CDR2 SNEGSKA (reference sequence). The CDR3 DNA reads as TGCAGTGCTAGTTTGTCTGGCTTGGGGTCGTACAATGAGCAGTTCTTC. Translated: CSASLSGLGSYNEQFF.

This chain connects TRBV29-1 to TRBJ2-7; D is uncertain. Looked up from germline, CDR1 is SQVTM and CDR2 is ANQGSEA. Trimming cost V 3 bases and J 1 base, with 10 bases left between them. The CDR3 spans 13 residues. The CDR3 is CSVEGRLSYEQYF. Here the CDR3 DNA reads TGCAGCGTTGAGGGCCGTCTTTCCTACGAGCAGTACTTC.

This clonotype was detected many times. This chain uses TRBV2 with TRBJ1-4; D perhaps matches TRBD1 (6 bases). Germline V lookup: CDR1 SNHLY, CDR2 FYNNEI. This CDR3 spans 14 amino acids. V lost 6 bases to trimming and J lost 5 bases, with 13 bases between them. The CDR3 DNA is TGTGCCAGCAGGGAGCAGGGGAGAAATGAAAAACTGTTTTTT. Its protein is CASREQGRNEKLFF.

This clonotype was seen many times. The chain couples TRBV7-9 to TRBJ1-4; TRBD1 is a possible D gene (6 bases). The CDR3 loop spans 15 amino acids. Germline V CDR1 and CDR2: SEHNR, FQNEAQ (reference sequence). Trimming pared 3 bases from V and 3 bases from J, leaving 11 bases between. CDR3 DNA: TGTGCCAGCAGCTTGACGACAGGTCCTAATGAAAAACTGTTTTTT. Its translation: CASSLTTGPNEKLFF.

This clonotype was found once. This chain joins TRBV7-8 and TRBJ2-3; D possibly corresponds to TRBD2 (5 bases). The V end lost 2 bases, the J end lost 2 bases, and 17 bases lay between the germline ends. CDR1 is SGHVS, CDR2 FQNEAQ, per germline. This CDR3 is 17 amino acids long. The CDR3 coding sequence is TGTGCCAGCAGCTTAATGGGTCTCGACTACAACACAGATACGCAGTATTTT. Translating gives CASSLMGLDYNTDTQYF.

This clonotype came up many times. The V gene is TRBV7-9, the J gene TRBJ2-5; 10 nucleotides align to TRBD1. The germline V gene has CDR1 SEHNR and CDR2 FQNEAQ (reference sequence). V dropped 5 bases and J dropped 5; count of bases not matched to a gene: 11. The CDR3 is 16 residues long. The CDR3 nucleotides read TGTGCCAGCAGCGTCCGGACAGGGGGTATCAGGGAGACCCAGTACTTC. Residues: CASSVRTGGIRETQYF.

The J gene is TRBJ2-5, the V gene TRBV20-1; 9 nucleotides line up with TRBD1. Trimming removed 0 bases from V and 5 bases from J; junction bases left unmatched: 4. The CDR3 sequence is 14 residues long. Germline CDR1 DFQATT, CDR2 SNEGSKA (reference sequence). Written as DNA, the CDR3 is TGCAGTGCTAGAGAAACAGGGGGCCGGGAGACCCAGTACTTC. As protein: CSARETGGRETQYF.